These 31 T cell receptor beta chains came from one sample sequenced in a study of T-cell reconstitution after alpha-beta-depleted transplantation in children. A library of TCRbeta sequences, prepared with unique molecular identifiers, was generated. Each CDR3 protein gets one entry after TCRdb re-called the PCR reads with MiXCR. The sample lists more than 90,000 distinct CDR3 sequences, 8% to 9% occurring once. Sequencing was performed on PBMCs from the stem cell graft donor, taken from the stem cell graft. The receptors come from a human donor who donated a stem cell graft to a child with congenital amegakaryocytic thrombocytopenia.

This clonotype was recorded at least ten times. V gene TRBV5-1 combines with J gene TRBJ2-1, with D unclear. Trimming shortened V by 6 bases and J by 5 bases, and 12 bases separated the two germline ends. Germline V gene lookup returns CDR1 SGHRS and CDR2 YFSETQ. The CDR3 is 13 residues long. Written as DNA, the CDR3 is TGCGCCAGCATGTCCACATTCGACAATGAGCAGTTCTTC. Protein product: CASMSTFDNEQFF.

This clonotype appeared many times. The chain recombines TRBV7-9 with TRBJ2-7; D perhaps matches TRBD1 (6 bases). V lost 5 bases and J lost 5, with 19 bases in between. This CDR3 contains 15 residues. The germline V gene has CDR1 SEHNR and CDR2 FQNEAQ (reference sequence). The CDR3: CASSGKRGYENEQYF. The CDR3 DNA reads TGTGCCAGCAGCGGAAAGAGGGGGTATGAAAACGAGCAGTACTTC.

This clonotype was recorded at least ten times. The V gene is TRBV6-5, the J gene TRBJ2-3; TRBD2 aligns across 11 bases. The junction had 15 bases not matched to a gene; V was cut back by 9 bases and J by 1 base. Germline loops: CDR1 MNHEY, CDR2 SVGAGI. The CDR3 spans 18 residues. In DNA, the CDR3 is TGTGCCAGTAAAGGGTGGGGTAGCGGGGGGGCGGGCACAGATACGCAGTATTTT. This translates into CASKGWGSGGAGTDTQYF.

This clonotype was found many times. The rearrangement uses TRBV3-1 and TRBJ1-5, with D tentatively TRBD1 (5 bases). This CDR3 comprises 14 residues. The germline CDR1 and CDR2 sequences are LGHDT and YNNKEL (reference sequence). V was pared by 7 bases and J by 2 bases, with 12 bases between. The CDR3 reads CASNQGPGNQPQHF. For the CDR3, the DNA is TGTGCCAGCAACCAGGGTCCGGGCAATCAGCCCCAGCATTTT.

The rearrangement joins TRBV3-1 to TRBJ2-7, with D unresolved. This CDR3 comprises 13 residues. Looked up from germline, CDR1 is LGHDT and CDR2 is YNNKEL (reference sequence). V lost 4 bases and J 2 bases, leaving 9 bases between the germline ends. The CDR3 loop is CASSLEPPYEQYF. In DNA, the CDR3 is TGTGCCAGCAGCCTGGAGCCTCCCTACGAGCAGTACTTC.

This clonotype was seen ten or more times. The rearrangement links TRBV11-2 to TRBJ1-2; D gene ambiguous. This CDR3 is built from 15 residues. V was shortened by 0 bases and J by 8 bases, with 16 bases between the two germline ends. CDR1 is SGHAT and CDR2 is FQNNGV in the germline V gene. DNA of the CDR3: TGTGCCAGCAGCTTAGATCCGAAATACCTTTTAGGCTACACCTTC. It yields the protein CASSLDPKYLLGYTF.

This clonotype occurred many times. The chain is built from TRBV7-9 and TRBJ1-2; TRBD1 aligns across 11 bases. The CDR3 length is 14 residues. The V segment lost 6 bases and the J segment 6 bases; nucleotides outside the gene matches: 6. Germline V gene data show CDR1 as SEHNR and CDR2 as FQNEAQ (reference sequence). CDR3 loop: CASSRGQGANGYTF. The CDR3 region has the DNA TGTGCCAGCAGTCGCGGACAGGGGGCGAATGGCTACACCTTC.

The table lists this clonotype with many counts. The gene calls are TRBV4-3 and TRBJ1-5; D gene ambiguous. With 1 base removed from V and 0 bases from J, the gap between germline ends came to 16 bases. This CDR3 has 18 residues. Germline V gene sequence: CDR1 LGHNA, CDR2 YSLEER. Here the CDR3 DNA reads TGCGCCAGCAGCCAAGGGCTCTTCCGGGCTCCTAGCAATCAGCCCCAGCATTTT. Its translation: CASSQGLFRAPSNQPQHF.

This clonotype was seen many times. The chain recombines TRBV5-5 with TRBJ2-5, with D perhaps assigned TRBD1 or TRBD2 (5 bases each). The CDR3 length is 14 residues. Deletions cut 3 bases from V and 4 bases from J, with 13 bases between. Looked up from germline, CDR1 is SGHKS and CDR2 is YYEKEE (reference sequence). CDR3 amino acids: CASSSFGAGETQYF. Written as DNA, the CDR3 is TGTGCCAGCAGCTCCTTTGGGGCGGGAGAGACCCAGTACTTC.

Many counts were recorded for this clonotype. CDR3 nucleotide sequence: TGCAGTGCGCCTGACACAGATACGCAGTATTTT. The encoded protein is CSAPDTDTQYF. The chain employs TRBV20-1 and TRBJ2-3, with no clear D. In germline, CDR1 is DFQATT, CDR2 SNEGSKA (reference sequence). The CDR3 extends over 11 amino acids. The V gene lost 6 bases and the J gene lost 2 bases, with 6 bases spanning the gap.

V is TRBV3-1 and J is TRBJ2-1, with 10 bases identical to TRBD2. This CDR3 comprises 15 residues. In germline, CDR1 is LGHDT, CDR2 YNNKEL (reference sequence). Trimming at V came to 1 base and at J to 7 bases, leaving 4 bases not matched to a gene. CDR3 loop: CASSQGIAGGNEQFF. The CDR3 nucleotides are TGTGCCAGCAGCCAAGGAATAGCGGGAGGAAATGAGCAGTTCTTC.

This clonotype was seen repeatedly, ten times or more. The CDR3 bases are TGCGCCAGCAGCCCCGGGACTAGCGGGAGCTCCTACAATGAGCAGTTCTTC. Protein: CASSPGTSGSSYNEQFF. The gene calls are TRBV5-1 and TRBJ2-1; TRBD2 matches 14 bases. V gave up 4 bases and J gave up 0 bases; unmatched junction bases: 3. CDR1 is SGHRS, CDR2 YFSETQ, per germline. The CDR3 contains 17 residues.

This clonotype has a count of ten or more. The chain joins TRBV20-1 to TRBJ2-1; TRBD2 agrees at 8 bases. CDR1 DFQATT and CDR2 SNEGSKA come from the germline V gene (reference sequence). J was trimmed by 0 bases and V by 5 bases; bases with no gene match: 6. The CDR3 is 15 residues long. The CDR3 DNA is TGCAGTGCTGATAAAGCGGGAGTCTCCTACAATGAGCAGTTCTTC. This gives the protein CSADKAGVSYNEQFF.

This clonotype was seen many times. The chain links TRBV5-4 to TRBJ2-2, with D perhaps matching TRBD1 (6 bases). Germline V gene lookup returns CDR1 SGHNT and CDR2 YYREEE (reference sequence). The V end lost 3 bases, the J end lost 4 bases, and 10 bases lay between the germline ends. This CDR3 comprises 14 residues. CDR3 sequence: CASSSRQVTGELFF. DNA of the CDR3: TGTGCCAGCAGCTCCCGACAGGTCACCGGGGAGCTGTTTTTT.

This chain links TRBV19 with TRBJ2-6, with 9 nucleotides matching TRBD1. Germline CDR1 is LNHDA and CDR2 is SQIVND (reference sequence). The CDR3 has 18 residues. V lost 3 bases to trimming and J lost 0 bases; unmatched junction nucleotides: 6. The CDR3 region has the DNA TGTGCCAGTAGTATCCGAGACAGGGGGTCCTCTGGGGCCAACGTCCTGACTTTC. This sequence encodes CASSIRDRGSSGANVLTF.

This clonotype was found many times. This chain joins TRBV7-9 and TRBJ1-1; D unresolved. The germline V gene encodes CDR1 SEHNR and CDR2 FQNEAQ (reference sequence). The CDR3 covers 14 residues. V was cut by 1 base and J by 5 bases, with 11 bases left in between. The CDR3 region is CASSLVHRETEAFF. The CDR3 nucleotides are TGTGCCAGCAGCTTAGTCCACCGGGAGACTGAAGCTTTCTTT.

Concerning this clonotype itself: This may stem from a read error, because a much larger clone lies one nucleotide away. The chain combines TRBV7-8 with TRBJ2-4; tentative D call: TRBD1 (6 bases). The CDR3 covers 19 residues. Germline CDR1 and CDR2: SGHVS and FQNEAQ. The CDR3 coding sequence is TGTGCCAGCAGCTCCGATGGGGGCTGGGCGAGCTCGGCCAAAAACAGTCAGTACTTC. Its translation is CASSSDGGWASSAKNSQYF.

This clonotype was seen many times. V usage is TRBV12-3 or TRBV12-4 and J usage is TRBJ1-4; possible D gene TRBD1, 5 bases. V shed 4 bases and J shed 5 bases, with 11 bases lying between them. The CDR3 sequence is 14 residues long. The CDR3 protein is CASSWDETNEKLFF. DNA for the CDR3: TGTGCCAGCAGTTGGGACGAAACAAATGAAAAACTGTTTTTT.

This clonotype showed up many times. The V gene is TRBV7-9, the J gene TRBJ1-2; D remains unclear. Trimming pared 1 base from V and 8 bases from J, leaving 11 bases between. Germline CDR1 reads SEHNR; CDR2 reads FQNEAQ (reference sequence). The CDR3 is made up of 13 amino acids. This chain's CDR3 is CASSLESVSGYTF. DNA of the CDR3: TGTGCCAGCAGCTTAGAATCAGTATCCGGCTACACCTTC.

The table lists this clonotype with many counts. The chain employs TRBV7-8 and TRBJ1-6; D gene unclear. Germline CDR1 is SGHVS and CDR2 is FQNEAQ. The ends were cut back, 4 bases at V and 14 bases at J, with 18 bases in the middle. The CDR3 loop spans 14 amino acids. CDR3 loop: CASSSISGLLTLHF. CDR3 in DNA: TGTGCCAGCAGCTCTATATCGGGCCTACTAACCCTCCACTTT.

This clonotype was recorded at least ten times. CDR3 sequence: CSALDGAETQYF. The DNA of the CDR3 is TGCAGTGCCCTGGATGGGGCCGAGACCCAGTACTTC. This sequence joins TRBV20-1 and TRBJ2-5; tentatively, D is TRBD1 (5 bases). Trimming cost V 6 bases and J 5 bases, with 13 bases left between them. The CDR3 has 12 residues. The germline V gene has CDR1 DFQATT and CDR2 SNEGSKA (reference sequence).

This clonotype has ten or more counts. The CDR3 coding sequence is TGCGCCAGCAGCTGGAGGGGACAGGGTTTGTCCACTGAAGCTTTCTTT. It specifies CASSWRGQGLSTEAFF. The chain couples TRBV5-1 to TRBJ1-1; 9 bases fit TRBD1. Germline CDR1 is SGHRS and CDR2 is YFSETQ. CDR3 length: 16 residues. The junction had 10 bases not matched to a gene; V was cut back by 3 bases and J by 4 bases.

This clonotype was counted many times. This sequence joins TRBV7-2 and TRBJ1-1; TRBD1 matches at 10 bases. This CDR3 comprises 14 residues. J lost 5 bases, V lost 5 bases, and 5 bases had no gene match. From germline, CDR1 is SGHTA and CDR2 FQGNSA. CDR3 protein: CASSRPGQGTEAFF. In nucleotides, the CDR3 is TGTGCCAGCAGCAGGCCGGGACAGGGGACTGAAGCTTTCTTT. Together with reference TRBV7-2 and TRBJ1-1, the CDR3 gives the full variable domain: GAGVSQSPSNKVTEKGKDVELRCDPISGHTALYWYRQSLGQGLEFLIYFQGNSAPDKSGLPSDRFSAERTGGSVSTLTIQRTQQEDSAVYLCASSRPGQGTEAFFGQGTRLTVV.

This clonotype has only a few counts. The rearrangement joins TRBV5-1 to TRBJ2-1; D perhaps matches TRBD2 (6 bases). Between the trimmed V and J ends, which lost 3 bases and 4 bases, there was a span of 17 bases. There are 16 residues in the CDR3. Germline V gives CDR1 SGHRS, CDR2 YFSETQ. The DNA for the CDR3 is TGCGCCAGCAGCTCCATACTAGCTATAGGATACAATGAGCAGTTCTTC. Translated: CASSSILAIGYNEQFF.

This clonotype was counted at least ten times. J is TRBJ1-4 and V is TRBV5-1; no reliable D call. CDR3 size: 13 residues. Trimming cost V 6 bases and J 3 bases, with 9 bases left between them. Germline lookup yields CDR1 SGHRS and CDR2 YFSETQ. CDR3 DNA sequence: TGCGCCAGCAAGGCCTCATCTAATGAAAAACTGTTTTTT. The encoded protein is CASKASSNEKLFF.

This clonotype was observed at least ten times. V usage is TRBV12-3 or TRBV12-4 and J usage is TRBJ2-2; TRBD1 aligns across 7 bases. Trimming removed 1 base from V and 3 bases from J; junction bases left unmatched: 5. This CDR3 contains 16 residues. CDR3 sequence: CASSLGGTVYTGELFF. The CDR3 DNA reads as TGTGCCAGCAGTTTAGGAGGGACAGTCTACACCGGGGAGCTGTTTTTT.

This clonotype came up many times. The chain recombines TRBV10-3 with TRBJ1-3, with D perhaps matching TRBD1 (5 bases). The CDR3 has 17 amino acids. Germline CDR1 ENHRY, CDR2 SYGVKD. V dropped 4 bases and J dropped 0 bases, with 16 bases sitting between them. The CDR3 region is CAISGPGTPNSGNTIYF. In nucleotides, the CDR3 is TGTGCCATCAGTGGACCCGGGACTCCAAACTCTGGAAACACCATATATTTT.

The chain uses TRBV19 and TRBJ2-7; D remains ambiguous. The CDR3 runs to 13 residues. CDR1 and CDR2 (germline): LNHDA, SQIVND (reference sequence). V gave up 3 bases and J gave up 4 bases, with 10 bases separating them. This chain's CDR3 is CASSINLQYEQYF. The DNA of the CDR3 is TGTGCCAGTAGTATTAATTTACAATACGAGCAGTACTTC.

This clonotype was observed at least ten times. The CDR3 DNA reads as TGTGCCAGCAGCGCTTACTCCCTTCGGCGGTTTAACTCCTACAATGAGCAGTTCTTC. Its protein is CASSAYSLRRFNSYNEQFF. The chain couples TRBV11-2 to TRBJ2-1; the D is unclear. Trimming stripped 5 bases from V and 0 bases from J, with 23 bases between. Germline V gives CDR1 SGHAT, CDR2 FQNNGV. The CDR3 loop spans 19 amino acids. The full variable domain, in which reference TRBV11-2 and TRBJ2-1 provide the parts outside the CDR3, is EAGVAQSPRYKIIEKRQSVAFWCNPISGHATLYWYQQILGQGPKLLIQFQNNGVVDDSQLPKDRFSAERLKGVDSTLKIQPAKLEDSAVYLCASSAYSLRRFNSYNEQFFGPGTRLTVL.

This clonotype was counted ten times or more. The V and J genes are TRBV28 and TRBJ2-7; 8 bases are a match to TRBD1. Germline V gene lookup returns CDR1 MDHEN and CDR2 SYDVKM. CDR3 length: 14 amino acids. The V segment lost 7 bases and the J segment 6 bases; nucleotides outside the gene matches: 11. This CDR3 reads CASTPGDRISEQYF. As DNA, the CDR3 is TGTGCCAGCACCCCAGGGGACAGGATCTCCGAGCAGTACTTC.

This clonotype showed up many times. The V gene is TRBV18, the J gene TRBJ2-3; D gene ambiguous. The V gene's germline CDR1 is KGHSH and CDR2 LQKENI. V was shortened by 0 bases and J by 0 bases, with 4 bases between the two germline ends. CDR3 size: 14 residues. CDR3 sequence: CASSPPSSTDTQYF. DNA for the CDR3: TGTGCCAGCTCACCACCATCCAGCACAGATACGCAGTATTTT.